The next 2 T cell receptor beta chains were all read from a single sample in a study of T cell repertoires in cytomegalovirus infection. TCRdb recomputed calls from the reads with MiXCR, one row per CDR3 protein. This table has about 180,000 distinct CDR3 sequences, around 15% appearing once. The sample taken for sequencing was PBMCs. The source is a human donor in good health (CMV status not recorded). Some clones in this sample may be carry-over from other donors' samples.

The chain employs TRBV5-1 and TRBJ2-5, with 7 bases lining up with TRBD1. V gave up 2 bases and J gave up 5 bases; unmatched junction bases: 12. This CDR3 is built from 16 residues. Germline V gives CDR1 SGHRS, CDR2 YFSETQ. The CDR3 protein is CASSLSGTALGETQYF. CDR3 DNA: TGCGCCAGCAGCTTATCCGGGACAGCCTTGGGGGAGACCCAGTACTTC.

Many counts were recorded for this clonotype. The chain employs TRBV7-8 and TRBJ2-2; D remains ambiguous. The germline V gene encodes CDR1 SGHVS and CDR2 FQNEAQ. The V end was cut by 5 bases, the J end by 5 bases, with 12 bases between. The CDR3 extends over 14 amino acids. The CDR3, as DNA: TGTGCCAGCAGCCCATTAGGATTTACCGGGGAGCTGTTTTTT. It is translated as CASSPLGFTGELFF.